Shown below are 17 T cell receptor beta chains from a single sample sequenced in a study of circulating CD8 cells and anti-PD-1 response in melanoma. Each library started from about 14 ng of total RNA using the QIAseq Immune Repertoire TCR panel. From the reads, TCRdb called clonotypes with MiXCR, one entry per CDR3 protein. Among under 350 distinct CDR3 sequences listed, about 12% were seen once. Sorting of live CD3+CD8+TCRalphabeta+ cells by PD-1 and/or TIGIT gave four subsets. This material consisted of CD8+ T cells from PBMCs, taken at baseline or after one month of anti-PD-1 therapy (not recorded which). The source is a human donor with melanoma.

This clonotype was seen a few times. CDR3 in DNA: TGCGCCAGCAGCCAAGATCCGGCTAGCGGGCACAATGAGCAGTTCTTC. It yields the protein CASSQDPASGHNEQFF. The genes are TRBV4-3 and TRBJ2-1, with 8 bases that match TRBD2. V dropped 0 bases and J dropped 5; count of bases not matched to a gene: 6. The length of the CDR3 is 16 residues. CDR1 is LGHNA and CDR2 is YSLEER in the germline V gene.

By frequency in the sample, this clonotype is medium-sized. V gene TRBV11-2 combines with J gene TRBJ2-6, with 9 bases lining up with TRBD1. Germline V gene data show CDR1 as SGHAT and CDR2 as FQNNGV. J was trimmed by 0 bases and V by 5 bases; bases with no gene match: 8. CDR3 length: 18 amino acids. For the CDR3, the DNA is TGTGCCAGCAGCCCGACAGGGGGGGCTTCCTCTGGGGCCAACGTCCTGACTTTC. This translates into CASSPTGGASSGANVLTF. The full variable domain, completed using reference TRBV11-2 and TRBJ2-6, is EAGVAQSPRYKIIEKRQSVAFWCNPISGHATLYWYQQILGQGPKLLIQFQNNGVVDDSQLPKDRFSAERLKGVDSTLKIQPAKLEDSAVYLCASSPTGGASSGANVLTFGAGSRLTVL.

Only a few counts were recorded for this clonotype. V usage is TRBV27 and J usage is TRBJ2-7, with D possibly matching TRBD1 (6 bases). The V gene's germline CDR1 is MNHEY and CDR2 SMNVEV (reference sequence). The V end lost 5 bases, the J end lost 3 bases, and 17 bases lay between the germline ends. The CDR3 has 15 amino acids. CDR3 DNA: TGTGCCAGCAGTCCAGGGGCAGGGGCCTTCTACGAGCAGTACTTC. Translated, it gives CASSPGAGAFYEQYF.

This clonotype was detected a few times. The genes are TRBV28 and TRBJ2-2; TRBD2 matches 10 bases. This CDR3 is 15 amino acids long. The germline CDR1 and CDR2 sequences are MDHEN and SYDVKM. With V trimmed by 6 bases and J by 6 bases, 7 bases remained unmatched. The CDR3 protein is CASRLAGEVPGELFF. The CDR3 nucleotides read TGTGCCAGCAGGCTAGCGGGAGAGGTACCCGGGGAGCTGTTTTTT.

In this sample, this clonotype is large. A much more abundant neighbour one base away suggests this may be a read error. The V gene is TRBV29-1, the J gene TRBJ2-1; TRBD1 matches 8 bases. Germline lookup yields CDR1 SQVTM and CDR2 ANQGSEA. The V gene end was trimmed by 5 bases and the J gene end by 7 bases; junction bases not matched to a gene: 4. The CDR3 is made up of 12 amino acids. The CDR3 loop reads CSVTGGVNEQFF. CDR3 bases: TGCAGCGTTACAGGGGGTGTGAATGAGCAGTTCTTC.

By frequency in the sample, this clonotype is large. This chain links TRBV20-1 with TRBJ2-7; 10 positions match TRBD1. Germline V gene data show CDR1 as DFQATT and CDR2 as SNEGSKA (reference sequence). The CDR3 runs 16 residues. J was trimmed by 3 bases and V by 8 bases; bases with no gene match: 16. CDR3 in DNA: TGCAGTCCCAGGGGCAGACGGGACAGGGGCGACTACGAGCAGTACTTC. Residues: CSPRGRRDRGDYEQYF.

This clonotype is deemed medium-sized. The chain uses TRBV27 and TRBJ2-3; 8 positions agree with TRBD2. From germline, CDR1 is MNHEY and CDR2 SMNVEV (reference sequence). The CDR3 covers 13 residues. V dropped 4 bases and J dropped 5; count of bases not matched to a gene: 2. CDR3 region: CASSSTSEDTQYF. The DNA for the CDR3 is TGTGCCAGCAGTTCGACTAGCGAAGATACGCAGTATTTT.

This clonotype is medium-sized within its sample. The chain employs TRBV27 and TRBJ2-7; D perhaps matches TRBD2 (5 bases). Per the germline V gene, CDR1 is MNHEY and CDR2 is SMNVEV (reference sequence). This CDR3 is 13 amino acids long. Trimming pared 5 bases from V and 6 bases from J, leaving 14 bases between. The CDR3 DNA is TGTGCCAGCAGTAATACCGCCGCGGGCGAGCAGTACTTC. Protein: CASSNTAAGEQYF.

Concerning this clonotype: A read error may account for a junction end that differs from germline. This rearrangement joins TRBV7-3 to TRBJ2-2, with 13 bases lining up with TRBD2. The CDR3 has 15 residues. Germline CDR1 reads SGHTA; CDR2 reads FQGTGA. CDR3 amino acids: CASSRLAGGTGELPF. The CDR3 DNA is TGTGCCAGCAGTAGACTAGCGGGAGGTACCGGGGAGCTGCCTTTT.

A word on this clonotype: One base away lies a much larger clone, so this may be a sequencing read error. The chain is built from TRBV5-4 and TRBJ2-5, with a possible D match to TRBD1 (5 bases). Trimming removed 2 bases at V and 2 bases at J, with 13 bases between. The CDR3 spans 15 residues. Germline values: CDR1 SGHNT, CDR2 YYREEE (reference sequence). The CDR3 DNA reads as TGTGCCAGCAGCTTATGGAGACAGACGCAAGAGACCCAGTACTTC. Protein: CASSLWRQTQETQYF.

This clonotype is judged medium-sized. Here the CDR3 reads CASSSVLGQGVSSYEQYF. CDR3 DNA sequence: TGCGCCAGCAGCTCCGTCTTGGGGCAGGGCGTAAGCTCCTACGAGCAGTACTTC. This sequence joins TRBV5-1 and TRBJ2-7, with D tentatively TRBD1 (5 bases). Trimming removed 3 bases from V and 0 bases from J, with 22 bases in between. The CDR3 sequence is 18 residues long. In germline, CDR1 is SGHRS, CDR2 YFSETQ.

Within the sample, this clonotype is large. J is TRBJ1-1 and V is TRBV27, with a weak D call TRBD1 (5 bases). V shed 5 bases and J shed 6 bases, with 13 bases lying between them. Germline CDR1 reads MNHEY; CDR2 reads SMNVEV (reference sequence). The CDR3 consists of 13 residues. CDR3 bases: TGTGCCAGCAGTCCCACAGGAGCTGCTGAAGCTTTCTTT. This codes for CASSPTGAAEAFF.

This clonotype is medium-sized (0.01 to 0.1%) by share. The chain employs TRBV9 and TRBJ2-3, with TRBD2 matching over 9 bases. V dropped 1 base and J dropped 3; count of bases not matched to a gene: 3. The CDR3 runs to 15 residues. Germline V gene data show CDR1 as SGDLS and CDR2 as YYNGEE. In DNA, the CDR3 is TGTGCCAGCAGCGTACTAGCGGGGCCTACAGATACGCAGTATTTT. It specifies CASSVLAGPTDTQYF. Supplemented by reference TRBV9 and TRBJ2-3, the full variable domain reads DSGVTQTPKHLITATGQRVTLRCSPRSGDLSVYWYQQSLDQGLQFLIQYYNGEERAKGNILERFSAQQFPDLHSELNLSSLELGDSALYFCASSVLAGPTDTQYFGPGTRLTVL.

Relative to its sample, this clonotype is medium-sized. CDR3 loop: CASSSLAGVYEQYF. In DNA, the CDR3 is TGTGCCAGCAGTTCACTAGCGGGAGTCTACGAGCAGTACTTC. The rearrangement joins TRBV27 to TRBJ2-7; TRBD2 matches at 11 bases. The CDR3 runs to 14 residues. The germline V gene encodes CDR1 MNHEY and CDR2 SMNVEV (reference sequence). With V trimmed by 4 bases and J by 3 bases, 2 bases remained unmatched.

V usage is TRBV12-3 or TRBV12-4 and J usage is TRBJ2-1; D assignment may be TRBD1 or TRBD2 (5 bases each). CDR3 size: 15 residues. V shed 3 bases and J shed 0 bases, with 9 bases lying between them. The CDR3 loop reads CASSFGGGSYNEQFF. In nucleotides, the CDR3 is TGTGCCAGCAGTTTTGGTGGGGGCTCCTACAATGAGCAGTTCTTC.

By its share, this clonotype is large. The V and J genes are TRBV27 and TRBJ2-7; maybe TRBD1 (5 bases). CDR3 length: 13 amino acids. Germline V gene data show CDR1 as MNHEY and CDR2 as SMNVEV (reference sequence). Trimming left V 5 bases short and J 7 bases short, with 15 bases between. CDR3 loop: CASSPTVAAEQYF. The CDR3 DNA follows: TGTGCCAGCAGTCCGACAGTGGCGGCTGAGCAGTACTTC.

This clonotype was seen only a few times. The chain employs TRBV12-3 or TRBV12-4 and TRBJ2-3, with D unclear. Trimming removed 5 bases from V and 6 bases from J, with 15 bases in between. This CDR3 contains 14 residues. CDR3 amino acids: CASSPELALDTQYF. CDR3 DNA: TGTGCCAGCAGTCCCGAATTAGCTTTGGATACGCAGTATTTT.